This record covers a single T cell receptor beta chain. The antigen remains undetermined. This sample stems from a study of shared clonotypes between healthy human individuals. Overall study results and limits: Depth of sequencing was expected to influence donor clonotype sharing. Rarefaction exposed incomplete sorted-subset sequencing despite large depth. On the whole, naive subsets had larger estimated richness than memory subsets had.

The method was immunoSEQ multiplex PCR; TCRdb's version includes in-frame clones alone and lacks a portion of them. Counted here are about 2.3 million clones, 85% to 95% occurring once; the ten biggest clones make up 0.37%. The source of this sequence is a young man in good health. Some clones in this sample may be carry-over from other donors' samples. Sequencing was performed on naive CD4+ T cells from PBMCs. Documented subset: CD45RA+ positively selected.

CDR3: CAWSLKTGGTIKYF. CDR3 DNA sequence: TGTGCCTGGAGTTTGAAAACGGGGGGCACTATTAAGTACTTC. The chain links TRBV30 to TRBJ2-5, with D perhaps matching TRBD2 (7 bases). The CDR3 is 14 amino acids. V dropped 2 bases and J dropped 12 bases, with 22 bases sitting between them. In germline, CDR1 is GTSNPN, CDR2 SVGIG (reference sequence).